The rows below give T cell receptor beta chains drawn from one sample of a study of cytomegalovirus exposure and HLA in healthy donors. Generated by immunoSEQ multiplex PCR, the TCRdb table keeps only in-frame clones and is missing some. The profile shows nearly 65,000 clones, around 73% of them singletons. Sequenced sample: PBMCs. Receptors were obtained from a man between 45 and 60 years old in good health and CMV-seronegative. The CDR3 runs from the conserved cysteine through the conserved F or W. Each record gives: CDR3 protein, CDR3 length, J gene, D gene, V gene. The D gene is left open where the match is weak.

CDR3: CASSSTDRVREQFF; length: 14; J: TRBJ2-1; D: TRBD1; V: TRBV27
CDR3: CASSARGMKTYEQYF; length: 15; J: TRBJ2-7; D: NA; V: TRBV6-5
CDR3: CASIGGASTDTQYF; length: 14; J: TRBJ2-3; D: NA; V: TRBV19
CDR3: CASTLGAGIDTQYF; length: 14; J: TRBJ2-3; D: NA; V: TRBV9
CDR3: CASSSSIARVPHEQFF; length: 16; J: TRBJ2-1; D: NA; V: TRBV9
CDR3: CASSYRDRGKYEKLFF; length: 16; J: TRBJ1-4; D: TRBD1; V: TRBV6-5
CDR3: CASSGEYEQYF; length: 11; J: TRBJ2-7; D: NA; V: TRBV2
CDR3: CASSRKTGSAFF; length: 12; J: TRBJ1-1; D: TRBD1; V: TRBV27
CDR3: CAWTPGWGPNSPLHF; length: 15; J: TRBJ1-6; D: NA; V: TRBV30
CDR3: CASSGGERWENEKLFF; length: 16; J: TRBJ1-4; D: NA; V: TRBV27
CDR3: CASSSINRDWQETQYF; length: 16; J: TRBJ2-5; D: NA; V: TRBV27
CDR3: CAGGGGGITGELFF; length: 14; J: TRBJ2-2; D: TRBD2; V: TRBV30
CDR3: CASSLSGAGETQYF; length: 14; J: TRBJ2-5; D: NA; V: TRBV7-3
CDR3: CASSRDRLTEAFF; length: 13; J: TRBJ1-1; D: TRBD1; V: TRBV28
CDR3: CASRRDRGPDTQYF; length: 14; J: TRBJ2-3; D: TRBD1; V: TRBV7-2
CDR3: CASSLLPQGASSGANVLTF; length: 19; J: TRBJ2-6; D: TRBD1; V: TRBV5-1
CDR3: CASSERMGAGGWAFF; length: 15; J: TRBJ1-1; D: NA; V: TRBV6-1
CDR3: CAISEEGQGRETQYF; length: 15; J: TRBJ2-5; D: TRBD1; V: TRBV10-3
CDR3: CASSIPTGAKGYTF; length: 14; J: TRBJ1-2; D: TRBD1; V: TRBV5-1
CDR3: CASSLRAGQPYGNEQFF; length: 17; J: TRBJ2-1; D: NA; V: TRBV7-9
CDR3: CAWNPAGGQPQHF; length: 13; J: TRBJ1-5; D: NA; V: TRBV30
CDR3: CASSELGPGTPGELFF; length: 16; J: TRBJ2-2; D: NA; V: TRBV16
CDR3: CASSRDTQETQYF; length: 13; J: TRBJ2-5; D: NA; V: TRBV5-6
CDR3: CASSQRGGDEQFF; length: 13; J: TRBJ2-1; D: NA; V: TRBV7-2
CDR3: CASSSRGGEEQFF; length: 13; J: TRBJ2-1; D: TRBD2; V: TRBV27
CDR3: CASSPDRANEKLFF; length: 14; J: TRBJ1-4; D: TRBD1; V: TRBV18
CDR3: CASSELKGLVGEKLFF; length: 16; J: TRBJ1-4; D: NA; V: TRBV25-1
CDR3: CASSLEGSGYGYTF; length: 14; J: TRBJ1-2; D: NA; V: TRBV5-1
CDR3: CASSRTGTDNSPLHF; length: 15; J: TRBJ1-6; D: TRBD1; V: TRBV7-2
CDR3: CASSESILDEQYF; length: 13; J: TRBJ2-7; D: NA; V: TRBV10-2
CDR3: CASSLGGRQPQHF; length: 13; J: TRBJ1-5; D: NA; V: TRBV5-4
CDR3: CAWTDLGGYEQYF; length: 13; J: TRBJ2-7; D: NA; V: TRBV30
CDR3: CASSQGPRATYEQYF; length: 15; J: TRBJ2-7; D: NA; V: TRBV4-1
CDR3: CASSLGLAGGLYEQYF; length: 16; J: TRBJ2-7; D: TRBD2; V: TRBV7-2
CDR3: CASSEAGVGGRTDTQYF; length: 17; J: TRBJ2-3; D: NA; V: TRBV6-1
CDR3: CATSREEVSEAFF; length: 13; J: TRBJ1-1; D: NA; V: TRBV15
CDR3: CASSPGFGTSGGMELFF; length: 17; J: TRBJ2-2; D: TRBD2; V: TRBV5-1
CDR3: CASSLDQGLGYEQYF; length: 15; J: TRBJ2-7; D: NA; V: TRBV7-6
CDR3: CASSRGGSGDQPQHF; length: 15; J: TRBJ1-5; D: NA; V: TRBV9
CDR3: CATRQGTEQYF; length: 11; J: TRBJ2-7; D: TRBD1; V: TRBV2
CDR3: CATKGTSGGVDEQFF; length: 15; J: TRBJ2-1; D: TRBD2; V: TRBV5-1
CDR3: CASSLQGRQKFSPLHF; length: 16; J: TRBJ1-6; D: NA; V: TRBV27
CDR3: CASSVAAGEAFF; length: 12; J: TRBJ1-1; D: NA; V: TRBV9
CDR3: CASSLGFGVYEQYF; length: 14; J: TRBJ2-7; D: NA; V: TRBV2
CDR3: CASSIKRTSWSTDTQYF; length: 17; J: TRBJ2-3; D: TRBD2; V: TRBV7-6
CDR3: CASSLASGGIKEQFF; length: 15; J: TRBJ2-1; D: TRBD2; V: TRBV5-1
CDR3: CASSVARANTDTQYF; length: 15; J: TRBJ2-3; D: NA; V: TRBV9
CDR3: CASSLQGHVTDTQYF; length: 15; J: TRBJ2-3; D: NA; V: TRBV7-2
CDR3: CSVRLAGGPLSSYEQYF; length: 17; J: TRBJ2-7; D: TRBD2; V: TRBV29-1
CDR3: CASSLEVANTEAFF; length: 14; J: TRBJ1-1; D: NA; V: TRBV5-4